The source of this T cell receptor (beta chain) is a study of blood T cell repertoires in COVID-19. Study information: Sources were T cells, B-cell-depleted T cells, or PBMCs; the material itself was cDNA or gDNA.

Here immunoSEQ multiplex PCR was the method, and the copy in TCRdb shows in-frame clones only, minus some. The table has around 120,000 clones, more than 75% seen once; the top ten hold 6.5% to 9%. The TCR was taken from a man aged 45 to 65 with acute or convalescent COVID-19. Sequenced sample: peripheral blood.

In DNA, the CDR3 is TGTGCCAGTAGTATAGTAGCGGGGGCGGGCACTGAAGCTTTCTTT. It specifies CASSIVAGAGTEAFF. This chain links TRBV19 with TRBJ1-1; D is possibly TRBD1 (6 bases). Trimming took off 1 base at V and 4 bases at J, with 13 bases between the two ends. Germline-derived CDR1 and CDR2 are LNHDA and SQIVND (reference sequence). This CDR3 has 15 residues.